Reported below is one T cell receptor beta chain. This sample is drawn from a study of CD8 T cells in Susac syndrome. The V and J ends lost 4 bases and 7 bases, in that order; junction bases with no gene match: 4. Germline-derived CDR1 and CDR2 are LGHDT and YNNKEL (reference sequence). There are 13 residues in the CDR3. An amount of RNA that ranged from roughly 0.5 to 1 ug was reverse transcribed with random hexamers. TCRdb passed the immunoSEQ multiplex PCR reads through MiXCR, listing each CDR3 protein once. The sample carries 150,000 to 200,000 distinct CDR3 sequences, over 85% recorded once. The control group consisted of healthy donors matched for age and sex. Isolation of CD8+ and CD4+ T cells was performed negatively, whereas enrichment of TEMRA cells was done by FACS.

The rearrangement joins TRBV3-1 to TRBJ2-5; 9 nucleotides match TRBD2. The receptor was derived from a human donor in good health. The sequencing input was CD4+ T cells from PBMCs. The CDR3 here is CASSPTSGGTQYF. For the CDR3, the DNA is TGTGCCAGCAGCCCGACTAGCGGAGGGACCCAGTACTTC.